This is a list of T cell receptor beta chains from one sample in a study of T cell responses to AZD1222 COVID-19 vaccine. Profiling relied on immunoSEQ multiplex PCR, and the TCRdb table lists in-frame clones only, not all of them. The sample contains some 85,000 clones, roughly nine tenths of which appear only once. This sample comprised peripheral blood, obtained on day 0 of AZD1222 vaccination. These TCRs come from an adult in good health. Each CDR3 is given without its conserved first and last residue. The order of the fields is J gene, V gene, CDR3 protein.

>TRBJ2-2|TRBV2
ASSEAPGFGGELF
>TRBJ1-2|TRBV11-3
ASSLGPSYGYT
>TRBJ2-7|TRBV4-2
ASSQGSSEAYEQY
>TRBJ2-1|TRBV19
ASTPLREGVNEQF
>TRBJ2-7|TRBV19
ASRKRGGEQY
>TRBJ2-5|TRBV12-3/TRBV12-4
ASSGGAPQTQY
>TRBJ1-2|TRBV6-2/TRBV6-3
ASSYREYGYT
>TRBJ1-1|TRBV9
ASSVGKGTEAF
>TRBJ1-6|TRBV25-1
ASSEIRGKDSPLH
>TRBJ2-5|TRBV29-1
SVSTGRRETQY
>TRBJ1-2|TRBV7-3
ASSPGTGGLSDYGYT
>TRBJ2-7|TRBV18
ASFPEAGLPYEQY
>TRBJ1-1|TRBV4-1
ASSQEGSGTNTEAF
>TRBJ1-1|TRBV19
ASSIEGPYTEAF
>TRBJ1-5|TRBV5-4
ASSLGGREGQPQH
>TRBJ1-1|TRBV2
ASSELQRAF
>TRBJ1-6|TRBV28
ASSATRSPLH